These 5 T cell receptor beta chains came from one sample sequenced in a study of vaccination and CD4 T cells after COVID-19. These receptors lack a known antigen. Time point indicated: late sampling 161 to 241 days after vaccination in a few convalescent patients. Regarding treatment: approximately 10-day PBMC culture with coronavirus spike peptide pools or control peptides (ViraFEST assay). An Oncomine TCR Beta short-read assay was used to sequence the DNA from cultured CD4+ T cells. TCRdb redid the calling of the PCR reads with MiXCR, one entry per CDR3 protein. The sample holds tens of thousands of distinct CDR3 sequences, roughly 45% seen once. Source: CD4+ T cells from blood, cultured in vitro, taken about 7 months after SARS-CoV-2 vaccination. The receptors stem from a human donor who had recovered from COVID-19.

The V and J genes are TRBV20-1 and TRBJ2-5; TRBD2 agrees at 8 bases. CDR1 is DFQATT, CDR2 SNEGSKA, per germline (reference sequence). The CDR3 is 14 residues long. V lost 4 bases to trimming and J lost 2 bases; unmatched junction nucleotides: 6. This CDR3 is CSATQTSGQETQYF. The CDR3 DNA follows: TGCAGTGCTACACAAACTAGCGGACAAGAGACCCAGTACTTC.

A single count supports this clonotype. The chain combines TRBV28 with TRBJ1-2; D gene unclear. Per the germline V gene, CDR1 is MDHEN and CDR2 is SYDVKM. The CDR3 is 12 amino acids. The CDR3 reads CVSFRSSDGYTF. In DNA form, the CDR3 reads TGTGTCAGTTTCAGGTCCTCTGATGGCTACACCTTC.

V and J are TRBV20-1 and TRBJ2-5; D is uncertain. V was trimmed by 4 bases and J by 2 bases, leaving 5 bases between them. The CDR3 covers 11 residues. Germline V gene sequence: CDR1 DFQATT, CDR2 SNEGSKA (reference sequence). The CDR3 nucleotides read TGCAGTGCTATCGTACAAGAGACCCAGTACTTC. Amino acid sequence: CSAIVQETQYF.

This clonotype was observed a handful of times. This chain joins TRBV6-1 and TRBJ1-5, with no clear D. CDR1 is MNHNS and CDR2 is SASEGT in the germline V gene. The CDR3 totals 13 residues. The ends were cut back, 0 bases at V and 4 bases at J, with 4 bases in the middle. DNA of the CDR3: TGTGCCAGCAGTGAAGCTCGGAATCAGCCCCAGCATTTT. Translating it yields CASSEARNQPQHF.

This clonotype was recorded a few times. The chain recombines TRBV6-5 with TRBJ1-5; 9 bases match TRBD1. Germline V lookup: CDR1 MNHEY, CDR2 SVGAGI. V shed 0 bases and J 1 base; nucleotides not matched to a gene: 1. This CDR3 spans 16 amino acids. The CDR3 region is CASSYSDRGSNQPQHF. CDR3 DNA: TGTGCCAGCAGTTACTCGGACAGGGGAAGCAATCAGCCCCAGCATTTT.